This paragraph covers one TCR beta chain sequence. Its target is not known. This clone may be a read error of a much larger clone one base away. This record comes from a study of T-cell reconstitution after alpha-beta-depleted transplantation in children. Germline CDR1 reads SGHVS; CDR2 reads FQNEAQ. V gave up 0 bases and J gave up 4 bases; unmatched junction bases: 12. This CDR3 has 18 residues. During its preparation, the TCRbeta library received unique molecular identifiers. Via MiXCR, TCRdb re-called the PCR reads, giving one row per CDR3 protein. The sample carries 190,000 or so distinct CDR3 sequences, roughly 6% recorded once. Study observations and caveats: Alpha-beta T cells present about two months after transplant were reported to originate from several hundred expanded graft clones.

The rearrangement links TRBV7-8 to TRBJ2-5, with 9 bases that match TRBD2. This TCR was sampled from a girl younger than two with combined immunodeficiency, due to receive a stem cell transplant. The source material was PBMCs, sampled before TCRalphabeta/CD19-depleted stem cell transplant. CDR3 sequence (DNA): TGTGCCAGCAGCTTAGCGATCCGCGGGAGGGCCTGGGGAGAGACCCAGTACTTC. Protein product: CASSLAIRGRAWGETQYF. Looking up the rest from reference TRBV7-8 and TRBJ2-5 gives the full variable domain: GAGVSQSPRYKVAKRGQDVALRCDPISGHVSLFWYQQALGQGPEFLTYFQNEAQLDKSGLPSDRFFAERPEGSVSTLKIQRTQQEDSAVYLCASSLAIRGRAWGETQYFGPGTRLLVL.